This T cell receptor beta chain derives from a study of CD8 T cells in ankylosing spondylitis (dated by TCRdb to 2016 to 2017). Notes on the research overall: To find TCR variants linked to disease, the study profiled T cell receptor beta repertoires in ankylosing spondylitis patients and healthy donors. Peripheral blood was sampled, and synovial fluid was additionally collected from ankylosing spondylitis patients. The full study cohort was made up of 25 to 30 ankylosing spondylitis patients and over 90 healthy donors.

Sequencing relied on an Illumina HiSeq 2500. Quantitative 5'-RACE with molecular barcodes was the method used to prepare the TCR beta libraries. In the paper's pipeline: To identify disease-linked TCR variants, a new computational method was used, one built on a probabilistic model of VDJ rearrangement. Using fastp at Q25 and MiXCR, TCRdb reprocessed the public reads and kept productive beta chains. One record per CDR3 amino acid sequence lists the most common genes and DNA. The V and J calls reflect TCRdb's pipeline rather than the authors' work. This sample lists roughly 200,000 distinct CDR3 sequences; roughly 13% were detected once. Clones ranked in the top ten supply 15% to 20% of the sample. Germline trimming: 1 base from V, 3 bases from J; junction bases outside gene matches: 6. Spanning cysteine to phenylalanine, the CDR3 consists of 16 amino acids. Solely the CDR3 DNA is kept, with 48 bases framed from the first base. The germline V gene (reference sequence) supplies CDR1 GTSNPN and CDR2 SVGIG.

General study outcomes and caveats: According to the report, matched synovial fluid samples from ankylosing spondylitis patients were significantly enriched for the disease-linked clones. In peripheral blood, the disease-linked clones were found at relatively low frequencies and had a CD8+ phenotype. Some motif variants were previously reported in synovial fluid and blood of reactive arthritis patients, suggesting common disease-initiation mechanisms. A TCR beta motif of 8 or 9 highly homologous amino acid variants appeared characteristic of blood from ankylosing spondylitis patients.

The table lists this clonotype with many counts. No antigen is known for it. Base qualities are not provided; no much larger clone lies one nucleotide away. This TCR was sampled from a male donor with ankylosing spondylitis or in good health (not recorded which). Rearrangement joined TRBV30 to TRBJ2-2, with TRBD2 identical over 9 junction bases. The sample taken for sequencing was blood, either unsorted or a sorted T cell fraction (not recorded which). The CDR3: CAWSDKLAGDTGELFF. The DNA reads TGTGCCTGGAGTGACAAACTAGCGGGTGACACCGGGGAGCTGTTTTTT.